These 2 T cell receptor beta chains were all obtained from the same sample, sequenced in a study of shared clonotypes between healthy human individuals. TCRdb's copy holds only in-frame clones and misses some; the assay was immunoSEQ multiplex PCR. There are roughly 1.4 million clones in the sample; around 98.5% occur only once, and 0.3% to 0.45% lies in the top ten. The sample taken for sequencing was naive CD4+ T cells sorted from blood. Subset in this sample: CD45RA+ positively selected. The source of these receptors is a man younger than 40 in good health.

This clone came up once. The chain recombines TRBV2 with TRBJ2-1; a weak D match, TRBD1 (5 bases). V lost 4 bases and J lost 1, with 11 bases in between. This CDR3 has 15 amino acids. Germline-derived CDR1 and CDR2 are SNHLY and FYNNEI. The chain's CDR3 is CASSVEGVSYNEQFF. In DNA form, the CDR3 reads TGTGCCAGCAGTGTAGAAGGGGTGTCCTACAATGAGCAGTTCTTC.

The chain carries TRBV28 and TRBJ2-7; D might be TRBD2 (5 bases). The V gene lost 8 bases and the J gene lost 1 base, with 9 bases spanning the gap. The CDR3 extends over 12 amino acids. Germline loops: CDR1 MDHEN, CDR2 SYDVKM. The CDR3 coding sequence is TGTGCCAGCTGGACTGATTCCTACGAGCAGTACTTC. This gives the protein CASWTDSYEQYF. The full variable domain, rest sourced from reference TRBV28 and TRBJ2-7, is DVKVTQSSRYLVKRTGEKVFLECVQDMDHENMFWYRQDPGLGLRLIYFSYDVKMKEKGDIPEGYSVSREKKERFSLILESASTNQTSMYLCASWTDSYEQYFGPGTRLTVT.